This TCR beta chain was sequenced during a study of OX40 agonist ivuxolimab in advanced cancers. Whole-study context: A partial response was reached by three patients: one with hepatocellular carcinoma and two with cutaneous melanoma.

Blood samples were obtained at baseline, cycle 4 day 1, and cycle 7 day 1. Germline CDR1 LNHDA, CDR2 SQIVND (reference sequence). This CDR3 has 15 amino acids. The table came from immunoSEQ multiplex PCR; TCRdb's copy has only in-frame clones and leaves some out. Of 70,000 to 95,000 clones listed, 90% are singletons. This clone came up once. A read error may account for a junction end that differs from germline. Sequences were derived from CD4+ or CD8+ T cells sorted from blood, sampled in a trial of the OX40 agonist ivuxolimab. The sequence was obtained from an adult with an advanced solid tumor such as melanoma, head and neck, liver or kidney cancer. This chain joins TRBV19 and TRBJ1-4; 7 bases agree with TRBD1. For the CDR3, the DNA is TGTGCCAGTAGTCCGACGACAGGGACTAGTGAAAAACTGTTTTTT. As protein: CASSPTTGTSEKLFF. The full variable domain, in which reference TRBV19 and TRBJ1-4 provide the parts outside the CDR3, is DGGITQSPKYLFRKEGQNVTLSCEQNLNHDAMYWYRQDPGQGLRLIYYSQIVNDFQKGDIAEGYSVSREKKESFPLTVTSAQKNPTAFYLCASSPTTGTSEKLFFGSGTQLSVL.